This T cell receptor beta chain was identified in a study of tumor-infiltrating lymphocytes in primary liver carcinoma. On the study more broadly: Primary liver carcinoma, confirmed by histopathology, was surgically resected.

RNA isolated from unsorted whole blood supplied the blood RNA, with germline DNA also extracted. Donors were untreated and chronically infected with HBV. Reverse transcription of roughly 470 ng total RNA with a constant-region primer produced TCR beta cDNA. TCR beta libraries came from three nested multiplex PCR rounds using slightly modified ARM-PCR. For 10 cycles apiece, the opening two PCR rounds ran with TRBV1-TRBV30 forward primers and a C-beta reverse primer. TCRdb processed the multiplex PCR reads anew with MiXCR; each CDR3 protein has one entry. The top ten clones hold 15% to 20% of a sample with about 320,000 distinct CDR3 sequences, approximately 58% of them seen once. Worth noting for this clonotype: Antigen unknown.

V was clipped by 3 bases and J by 3 bases, with 7 bases between them. This CDR3 has 13 residues. Germline CDR1 SGHDT, CDR2 YYEEEE. Broader study findings: Tumor top-250-clone fractions significantly exceeded those of blood (p = 0.039).

Sequencing input: peripheral blood. This clonotype originated in a woman aged 25 to 39 with primary liver carcinoma and hepatitis B virus infection. The J gene is TRBJ2-1, the V gene TRBV5-6, with a tentative D call TRBD2 (5 bases). CDR3 nucleotides: TGTGCCAGCAGCTGGGAGAGCTACAATGAGCAGTTCTTC. It encodes CASSWESYNEQFF.